One and the same sample provided the 9 T cell receptor beta chains below, sequenced in a study of T-cell reconstitution after alpha-beta-depleted transplantation in children listed by TCRdb under 2016. The sample's treatment or condition label is to be understood as: allogeneic hematopoietic cell transplantation with graft depleted of TCRalphabeta T cells and CD19 B cells. The library was generated by PCR. Sequencing was performed on an Illumina HiSeq 2500. TCR libraries were prepared with molecular barcoding, using unique molecular identifiers to normalize TCRbeta repertoire quantification. TCRdb handled the public reads itself, with Q25 trimming in fastp and clone calling in MiXCR, and kept productive beta chains. Rows with a matching CDR3 protein are joined into one entry that keeps the most common DNA and genes. This sample lists a few hundred thousand distinct CDR3 sequences; 11% were detected once. In total, the top ten clones hold roughly 27% of the sample.

This specimen consisted of PBMCs, obtained before TCRalphabeta/CD19-depleted stem cell transplant. The receptor source for this set is a child younger than two with acute myeloid leukemia, due to receive a stem cell transplant.

This clonotype was detected many times. The rearrangement joins TRBV7-6 to TRBJ2-3; 8 positions agree with TRBD2. The CDR3 consists of 12 residues. With V trimmed by 0 bases and J by 15 bases, 5 bases remained unmatched. CDR1 SGHVS and CDR2 FNYEAQ come from the germline V gene. This chain's CDR3 is CASSLAWGLVYF. The CDR3 nucleotides are TGTGCCAGCAGCTTAGCTTGGGGACTAGTTTATTTT. The complete variable domain, with remaining parts taken from reference TRBV7-6 and TRBJ2-3, reads GAGVSQSPRYKVTKRGQDVALRCDPISGHVSLYWYRQALGQGPEFLTYFNYEAQQDKSGLPNDRFSAERPEGSISTLTIQRTEQRDSAMYRCASSLAWGLVYFGPGTRLTVL.

The chain has TRBV20-1 and TRBJ2-2, with TRBD2 matching over 9 bases. There are 15 residues in the CDR3. The V gene end was trimmed by 3 bases and the J gene end by 6 bases; junction bases not matched to a gene: 8. Looked up from germline, CDR1 is DFQATT and CDR2 is SNEGSKA (reference sequence). The CDR3 nucleotides are TGCAGTGCTAGTAGGGGACTAGCCAATCCCGGGGAGCTGTTTTTT. Its protein is CSASRGLANPGELFF.

There are many counts of this clonotype. The chain recombines TRBV3-1 with TRBJ1-5; D gene uncertain. This CDR3 has 13 residues. Deletions cut 1 base from V and 4 bases from J, with 5 bases between. Germline values: CDR1 LGHDT, CDR2 YNNKEL (reference sequence). The DNA for the CDR3 is TGTGCCAGCAGCCAAGCACCTAATCAGCCCCAGCATTTT. Its protein product is CASSQAPNQPQHF. The full variable domain, in which reference TRBV3-1 and TRBJ1-5 provide the parts outside the CDR3, is DTAVSQTPKYLVTQMGNDKSIKCEQNLGHDTMYWYKQDSKKFLKIMFSYNNKELIINETVPNRFSPKSPDKAHLNLHINSLELGDSAVYFCASSQAPNQPQHFGDGTRLSIL.

This clonotype occurred a few times. This may stem from a read error, because a much larger clone lies one nucleotide away. The rearrangement links TRBV25-1 to TRBJ1-1; the D is unclear. CDR3 length equals 13 residues. The ends were cut back, 3 bases at V and 0 bases at J, with 5 bases in the middle. CDR1 and CDR2 from the germline V gene are MGHDK and SYGVNS. This CDR3 is CASSEAVNTEAFF. In DNA form, the CDR3 reads TGTGCCAGCAGTGAGGCAGTGAACACTGAAGCTTTCTTT.

This clonotype was seen repeatedly, ten times or more. This chain uses TRBV28 with TRBJ1-2; D gene ambiguous. The CDR3 runs 12 residues. Per the germline V gene, CDR1 is MDHEN and CDR2 is SYDVKM. Trimming left V 6 bases short and J 7 bases short, with 12 bases between. The CDR3 sequence is CASSLSGVGYTF. DNA of the CDR3: TGTGCCAGCAGCCTGTCGGGTGTTGGCTACACCTTC.

This clonotype was recorded at least ten times. This rearrangement joins TRBV20-1 to TRBJ2-3; TRBD1 or TRBD2 may be the D gene (5 bases each). The CDR3 runs 12 residues. Germline CDR1 DFQATT, CDR2 SNEGSKA (reference sequence). The V gene lost 4 bases and the J gene lost 2 bases, with 7 bases spanning the gap. The CDR3 loop reads CSAKGTTDTQYF. As DNA, the CDR3 is TGCAGTGCTAAAGGGACCACAGATACGCAGTATTTT.

The gene calls are TRBV29-1 and TRBJ2-7; D is unresolved. Germline V gene lookup returns CDR1 SQVTM and CDR2 ANQGSEA. V was clipped by 5 bases and J by 9 bases, with 11 bases between them. The CDR3 length is 10 residues. DNA for the CDR3: TGCAGCGTTCTTCGTGGTACGCAGTACTTC. This codes for CSVLRGTQYF.

In this sample, this clonotype turned up many times. The CDR3 protein is CASSWDRKNTIYF. CDR3 DNA sequence: TGTGCCAGCAGCTGGGACAGGAAAAACACCATATATTTT. The chain couples TRBV6-5 to TRBJ1-3, with TRBD1 matching over 8 bases. Germline CDR1 reads MNHEY; CDR2 reads SVGAGI. This CDR3 contains 13 residues. V trimming: 6 bases; J trimming: 6 bases; junction bases outside the gene matches: 4.

This clonotype was detected many times. The V and J genes are TRBV5-5 and TRBJ1-4; TRBD1 might be the D (5 bases). Germline V gives CDR1 SGHKS, CDR2 YYEKEE (reference sequence). With 4 bases removed from V and 8 bases from J, the gap between germline ends came to 18 bases. The CDR3 is 15 residues long. CDR3 loop: CASSTGGIEYEKLFF. The CDR3 DNA follows: TGTGCCAGCAGCACCGGGGGGATCGAGTACGAAAAACTGTTTTTT.